Below are 14 T cell receptor beta chains sequenced from a single sample in a study of cytomegalovirus exposure and HLA in healthy donors. The study ran its PCR with 60 Vbeta and 13 Jbeta primers. Sequenced by immunoSEQ multiplex PCR; TCRdb stores in-frame clones only, minus some. The sample includes under 200,000 clones, about 76% of them seen just once. Specimen: PBMCs. These TCRs come from a woman younger than 35 in good health and CMV-seropositive.

J is TRBJ2-7 and V is TRBV27, with 10 bases lining up with TRBD1. V shed 10 bases, J shed 5 bases, and the junction held 14 bases outside the gene matches. The CDR3 has 15 amino acids. CDR1 MNHEY and CDR2 SMNVEV come from the germline V gene (reference sequence). The CDR3 protein is CATLAWDRGRNEQYF. The CDR3 region has the DNA TGTGCCACCCTGGCCTGGGACAGGGGCCGCAACGAGCAGTACTTC.

This rearrangement joins TRBV5-6 to TRBJ2-5; TRBD2 matches at 11 bases. CDR3 length: 14 residues. The V and J ends lost 5 bases and 2 bases, in that order; junction bases with no gene match: 2. From germline, CDR1 is SGHDT and CDR2 YYEEEE. The CDR3 sequence is CASRTSGVQETQYF. The CDR3 DNA follows: TGTGCCAGCAGGACTAGCGGGGTTCAAGAGACCCAGTACTTC.

This sequence joins TRBV6-5 and TRBJ2-3, with D possibly matching TRBD2 (5 bases). This CDR3 is 15 amino acids long. The germline V and J ends were trimmed by 2 bases and 0 bases, with 9 bases remaining between them. In germline, CDR1 is MNHEY, CDR2 SVGAGI. The CDR3 reads CASSYPGSSTDTQYF. For the CDR3, the DNA is TGTGCCAGCAGTTACCCGGGGAGTAGCACAGATACGCAGTATTTT.

The chain employs TRBV2 and TRBJ2-5; possibly TRBD2 for D (5 bases). Trimming removed 11 bases from V and 11 bases from J, with 15 bases in between. The CDR3 has 10 residues. Germline CDR1 SNHLY, CDR2 FYNNEI. This CDR3 reads CASNPGGQYF. Here the CDR3 DNA reads TGTGCCTCCAACCCCGGCGGGCAGTACTTC.

The CDR3 nucleotides read TGTGCCAGCTCGCTGGGGGCATCGGGCTCCTACGAGCAGTACTTC. As protein: CASSLGASGSYEQYF. The chain recombines TRBV18 with TRBJ2-7; the D gene is possibly TRBD1 (6 bases). V dropped 6 bases and J dropped 0 bases, with 15 bases sitting between them. This CDR3 contains 15 residues. The germline gives CDR1 KGHSH, CDR2 LQKENI. Variable domain in full (rest from reference TRBV18 and TRBJ2-7): NAGVMQNPRHLVRRRGQEARLRCSPMKGHSHVYWYRQLPEEGLKFMVYLQKENIIDESGMPKERFSAEFPKEGPSILRIQQVVRGDSAAYFCASSLGASGSYEQYFGPGTRLTVT.

The chain couples TRBV4-1 to TRBJ2-7; no clear D. This CDR3 contains 13 residues. Per germline, CDR1 MGHRA and CDR2 YSYEKL. Between the trimmed V and J ends, which lost 3 bases and 2 bases, there was a span of 8 bases. The CDR3 DNA reads as TGCGCCAGCAGCCATGATACAACCTACGAGCAGTACTTC. Translation: CASSHDTTYEQYF.

CDR3 DNA: TGTGCCAGCAGCGCCCTCTCAGATGAGCAGTTCTTC. Its protein product is CASSALSDEQFF. The chain employs TRBV9 and TRBJ2-1; D gene ambiguous. Trimming took 3 bases from V and 8 from J, leaving 9 bases between them. The CDR3 covers 12 residues. Germline V gene data show CDR1 as SGDLS and CDR2 as YYNGEE.

The rearrangement uses TRBV18 and TRBJ1-6; no reliable D call. V was pared by 4 bases and J by 0 bases, with 10 bases between. The CDR3 covers 16 residues. CDR1 is KGHSH and CDR2 is LQKENI in the germline V gene. The CDR3 coding sequence is TGTGCCAGCTCACTAAGAACGAGCTCCTATAATTCACCCCTCCACTTT. This encodes CASSLRTSSYNSPLHF.

For this clone: This specimen includes other DNA sequences encoding the same CDR3. V is TRBV10-3 and J is TRBJ2-5; D is perhaps TRBD2 (7 bases). V was trimmed by 6 bases and J by 5 bases, leaving 25 bases between them. This CDR3 has 17 residues. Looked up from germline, CDR1 is ENHRY and CDR2 is SYGVKD. The CDR3 loop reads CAIRLGLAGAQEETQYF. CDR3 DNA sequence: TGTGCCATCAGACTAGGACTGGCGGGGGCTCAGGAGGAGACCCAGTACTTC.

The chain recombines TRBV30 with TRBJ1-1, with D possibly matching TRBD1 (6 bases). The V and J ends lost 1 base and 1 base respectively, with 13 bases between them. The CDR3 spans 15 residues. Germline-derived CDR1 and CDR2 are GTSNPN and SVGIG (reference sequence). The CDR3: CAWSDPRGWNTEAFF. As DNA, the CDR3 is TGTGCCTGGAGTGACCCCAGGGGTTGGAACACTGAAGCTTTCTTT.

The chain recombines TRBV30 with TRBJ2-7, with no clear D. CDR1 and CDR2 from the germline V gene are GTSNPN and SVGIG (reference sequence). V shed 0 bases and J shed 0 bases, with 9 bases lying between them. The CDR3 totals 14 residues. This chain's CDR3 is CAWSVSGGSYEQYF. DNA for the CDR3: TGTGCCTGGAGTGTATCCGGCGGCTCCTACGAGCAGTACTTC.

V and J are TRBV15 and TRBJ2-2, with unresolved D. Deletions cut 1 base from V and 6 bases from J, with 15 bases between. This CDR3 is 16 amino acids long. Germline-derived CDR1 and CDR2 are LNHNV and YYDKDF (reference sequence). The CDR3 loop reads CATSRGPPPGPGELFF. CDR3 DNA: TGTGCCACCAGCAGAGGTCCTCCCCCCGGTCCCGGGGAGCTGTTTTTT.

This clone has a single count. The J gene is TRBJ2-3, the V gene TRBV4-3; 9 positions agree with TRBD1. V dropped 0 bases and J dropped 5; count of bases not matched to a gene: 6. CDR3 length equals 16 residues. The germline gives CDR1 LGHNA, CDR2 YSLEER. CDR3 coding DNA: TGCGCCAGCAGCCAAGATTGGACAGGGGCGCAAGATACGCAGTATTTT. Translation gives CASSQDWTGAQDTQYF.

This clone has just a few counts. The chain joins TRBV5-4 to TRBJ2-2, with TRBD2 as a possible D gene (5 bases). CDR3 size: 16 residues. The V and J ends lost 0 bases and 7 bases respectively, with 16 bases between them. Looked up from germline, CDR1 is SGHNT and CDR2 is YYREEE (reference sequence). Here the CDR3 DNA reads TGTGCCAGCAGCTTGGAGGCTAGCCCCATGGGCGGGGAGCTGTTTTTT. Translated: CASSLEASPMGGELFF.